The clone carrying this T cell receptor beta chain was seen a few times. PCR was performed a second time for roughly 7 to 12 cycles using a sample-barcoded 5' primer and a J-beta primer mix. Researchers report that each sample yielded at least 3 million CDR3-containing paired-end reads. TCRdb independently ran MiXCR on the 5' RACE reads; one entry per CDR3 protein. The sample lists hundreds of thousands of distinct CDR3 sequences, 52% occurring once. This entry is derived from a study of blood T cells in healthy people across ages. CDR1 and CDR2 (germline): LGHDT, YNNKEL (reference sequence). V was clipped by 3 bases and J by 5 bases, with 7 bases between them. The CDR3 is 13 residues long.

The source material was blood. This chain joins TRBV3-1 and TRBJ1-4; D not certain. This clonotype was sampled from an elderly woman in good health. The CDR3 region is CASSQGGNEKLFF. CDR3 sequence (DNA): TGTGCCAGCAGCCAGGGTGGGAATGAAAAACTGTTTTTT.